This T cell receptor (beta chain) was retrieved from a study of cytomegalovirus exposure and HLA in healthy donors. General observations from the study: In a later analysis, V- and J-gene trimming of beta chains associated with a DCLRE1C missense variant, replicated independently. The later analysis indicated that the majority of CMV-associated TCR beta chains appeared HLA-restricted. Among immune exposure information, only CMV serostatus was available. Cytomegalovirus association was assigned to about 150 TCR beta chains.

The CDR3 extends over 14 amino acids. CDR1 and CDR2 from the germline V gene are MNHEY and SVGAGI. V was pared by 2 bases and J by 3 bases, with 10 bases between. As to this clone: What it recognizes is unknown.

The PCR had 60 Vbeta and 13 Jbeta primers. The table came from immunoSEQ multiplex PCR; TCRdb's copy has only in-frame clones and leaves some out. The sample holds about 170,000 clones; under 90% are singletons and the top ten take approximately 1.5%. The clonotype comes from a male donor in good health and CMV-seronegative. The source material was PBMCs. V gene TRBV6-5 combines with J gene TRBJ1-2; TRBD1 is a possible D gene (6 bases). CDR3 residues: CASSYRGSDYGYTF. CDR3 sequence (DNA): TGTGCCAGCAGTTACAGGGGGAGTGACTATGGCTACACCTTC.